Each of the 27 T cell receptor beta chains below was sequenced from the same sample in a study of blood T cell repertoires in COVID-19. TCRdb's table, derived via immunoSEQ multiplex PCR, lists solely in-frame clones and lacks some. The sample includes a few hundred thousand clones, around 90% seen only once; the top ten take 2.6%. Sequenced: peripheral blood. The origin of the receptors is a person under 30 with COVID-19, enrolled during active disease.

This chain links TRBV7-9 with TRBJ2-7, with D possibly being TRBD2 (5 bases). The CDR3 has 14 residues. Germline V gene sequence: CDR1 SEHNR, CDR2 FQNEAQ (reference sequence). V was cut by 5 bases and J by 7 bases, with 18 bases left in between. The CDR3 sequence: CASSPPNEPGEQYF. The DNA of the CDR3 is TGTGCCAGCAGCCCGCCCAACGAGCCGGGAGAGCAGTACTTC.

This chain connects TRBV2 to TRBJ1-2; D remains unclear. CDR1 is SNHLY, CDR2 FYNNEI, per germline. V lost 1 base and J 5 bases, leaving 8 bases between the germline ends. This CDR3 has 13 amino acids. The CDR3 DNA follows: TGTGCCAGCAGTGAAGAGGCAGGTTATGGCTACACCTTC. It translates to CASSEEAGYGYTF.

The rearrangement uses TRBV6-5 and TRBJ1-1, with TRBD1 matching over 10 bases. The ends lost 11 bases at V and 6 bases at J; junction bases unmatched: 15. CDR3 length: 15 residues. The germline V gene encodes CDR1 MNHEY and CDR2 SVGAGI. CDR3 nucleotide sequence: TGTGCCTGCCGAAGTGGACAGGGGGGAAGCGCTGAAGCTTTCTTT. It yields the protein CACRSGQGGSAEAFF.

This clone was recorded only once. V is TRBV7-9 and J is TRBJ1-3; weak D call: TRBD1 (5 bases). Per germline, CDR1 SEHNR and CDR2 FQNEAQ (reference sequence). CDR3 length: 14 residues. V shed 5 bases and J shed 3 bases, with 11 bases lying between them. CDR3 loop: CASSAQEGGNTIYF. The CDR3 DNA is TGTGCCAGCAGCGCACAGGAGGGTGGAAACACCATATATTTT.

The chain combines TRBV25-1 with TRBJ2-7; 9 positions match TRBD1. The CDR3 has 16 residues. Germline values: CDR1 MGHDK, CDR2 SYGVNS. The J segment lost 0 bases and the V segment lost 5 bases, leaving 8 bases of the junction unmatched. Written as DNA, the CDR3 is TGTGCCAGCAGTCCGCATGACAGGGGGGTCTCCTACGAGCAGTACTTC. Amino acid sequence: CASSPHDRGVSYEQYF.

The gene calls are TRBV4-3 and TRBJ2-1; 9 bases align to TRBD1. The germline V gene has CDR1 LGHNA and CDR2 YSLEER. The V segment lost 3 bases and the J segment 6 bases; nucleotides outside the gene matches: 6. CDR3 length equals 15 residues. The chain's CDR3 is CASSQDRGGFNEQFF. The CDR3 DNA reads TGCGCCAGCAGCCAGGACAGGGGCGGGTTCAATGAGCAGTTCTTC.

The chain recombines TRBV19 with TRBJ1-4; no reliable D call. CDR1 LNHDA and CDR2 SQIVND come from the germline V gene (reference sequence). This CDR3 comprises 15 residues. V was pared by 4 bases and J by 0 bases, with 9 bases between. The CDR3 region is CASSTPVATNEKLFF. The CDR3 DNA is TGTGCCAGTAGTACTCCAGTCGCAACTAATGAAAAACTGTTTTTT.

The chain carries TRBV29-1 and TRBJ1-2; 10 nucleotides align to TRBD1. The ends lost 1 base at V and 5 bases at J; junction bases unmatched: 1. The CDR3 is 13 amino acids. CDR1 SQVTM and CDR2 ANQGSEA come from the germline V gene. In DNA form, the CDR3 reads TGCAGCGTTGAAGGGACAGGGGGTTATGGCTACACCTTC. Encoded protein: CSVEGTGGYGYTF.

The chain links TRBV13 to TRBJ1-6; TRBD1 might be the D (5 bases). This CDR3 region has 14 residues. Germline lookup yields CDR1 PRHDT and CDR2 FYEKMQ (reference sequence). Trimming stripped 0 bases from V and 6 bases from J, with 6 bases between. CDR3 bases: TGTGCCAGCAGCTTAGGGGGGCCTAATTCACCCCTCCACTTT. It is translated as CASSLGGPNSPLHF.

V usage is TRBV4-1 and J usage is TRBJ1-4; D not resolved. This CDR3 is built from 15 residues. In germline, CDR1 is MGHRA, CDR2 YSYEKL. The V end lost 3 bases, the J end lost 6 bases, and 14 bases lay between the germline ends. The CDR3 sequence: CASSQSGLRDEKLFF. The CDR3 nucleotides read TGCGCCAGCAGCCAGAGCGGACTACGGGATGAAAAACTGTTTTTT.

This rearrangement joins TRBV5-1 to TRBJ1-1; 10 bases agree with TRBD1. The CDR3 runs to 13 residues. V shed 4 bases and J 8 bases; nucleotides not matched to a gene: 5. The V gene's germline CDR1 is SGHRS and CDR2 YFSETQ. The CDR3 here is CASSLGTGAEAFF. CDR3 DNA sequence: TGCGCCAGCAGCCTAGGGACAGGGGCCGAAGCTTTCTTT.

The rearrangement uses TRBV5-6 and TRBJ2-5; 9 bases align to TRBD1. V trimming: 5 bases; J trimming: 5 bases; junction bases outside the gene matches: 7. Germline V lookup: CDR1 SGHDT, CDR2 YYEEEE. CDR3 length: 14 residues. CDR3 loop: CASRGKGQGETQYF. CDR3 coding DNA: TGTGCCAGCAGGGGAAAAGGACAGGGGGAGACCCAGTACTTC.

This clone was seen a single time. V is TRBV4-1 and J is TRBJ1-2; TRBD1 agrees at 8 bases. V lost 1 base and J lost 5; bases outside the gene matches: 9. Looked up from germline, CDR1 is MGHRA and CDR2 is YSYEKL. The CDR3 extends over 16 amino acids. The CDR3 loop reads CASSQVWLGQGYGYTF. DNA of the CDR3: TGCGCCAGCAGCCAAGTTTGGCTAGGACAGGGTTATGGCTACACCTTC.

This chain joins TRBV5-4 and TRBJ2-3; TRBD2 might be the D (5 bases). Germline V gene sequence: CDR1 SGHNT, CDR2 YYREEE (reference sequence). CDR3 length: 13 amino acids. V dropped 0 bases and J dropped 4 bases, with 6 bases sitting between them. CDR3 region: CASSLAGADTQYF. DNA of the CDR3: TGTGCCAGCAGCTTGGCCGGGGCAGATACGCAGTATTTT.

This clone has just one count. The rearrangement links TRBV9 to TRBJ2-7; TRBD2 matches at 13 bases. After removal of 0 bases from V and 4 bases from J, the junction contained 4 bases not matched to a gene. Germline V lookup: CDR1 SGDLS, CDR2 YYNGEE. This CDR3 contains 16 residues. The CDR3 is CASSVGGLAGEYEQYF. The CDR3 nucleotides read TGTGCCAGCAGCGTAGGCGGACTAGCGGGAGAATACGAGCAGTACTTC. The full variable domain, its missing parts supplied by reference TRBV9 and TRBJ2-7, is DSGVTQTPKHLITATGQRVTLRCSPRSGDLSVYWYQQSLDQGLQFLIQYYNGEERAKGNILERFSAQQFPDLHSELNLSSLELGDSALYFCASSVGGLAGEYEQYFGPGTRLTVT.

The chain couples TRBV19 to TRBJ2-7, with 8 positions matching TRBD2. This CDR3 comprises 12 residues. Germline V gene sequence: CDR1 LNHDA, CDR2 SQIVND (reference sequence). Trimming at V came to 5 bases and at J to 6 bases, leaving 3 bases not matched to a gene. CDR3 amino acids: CASSPGTSEQYF. The CDR3 DNA sequence: TGTGCCAGTAGTCCCGGGACTAGCGAGCAGTACTTC.

A single count supports this clone. The chain links TRBV30 to TRBJ2-6; a weak D match, TRBD2 (5 bases). CDR1 is GTSNPN, CDR2 SVGIG, per germline (reference sequence). The CDR3 is 15 residues long. V lost 5 bases and J 0 bases, leaving 11 bases between the germline ends. The chain's CDR3 is CAWGSGSSGANVLTF. For the CDR3, the DNA is TGTGCCTGGGGCAGTGGGAGCTCTGGGGCCAACGTCCTGACTTTC. The full variable domain, rest sourced from reference TRBV30 and TRBJ2-6, is SQTIHQWPATLVQPVGSPLSLECTVEGTSNPNLYWYRQAAGRGLQLLFYSVGIGQISSEVPQNLSASRPQDRQFILSSKKLLLSDSGFYLCAWGSGSSGANVLTFGAGSRLTVL.

This clone was counted only a few times. The gene calls are TRBV14 and TRBJ1-2; unclear D gene. The V and J ends lost 4 bases and 7 bases respectively, with 7 bases between them. This CDR3 is built from 11 residues. In germline, CDR1 is SGHDN, CDR2 FVKESK. CDR3 sequence reads: CASSLTGGYTF. CDR3 bases: TGTGCCAGCAGCCTAACGGGTGGCTACACCTTC.

The chain combines TRBV30 with TRBJ1-1, with 9 nucleotides matching TRBD1. The CDR3 runs 11 residues. Germline CDR1 GTSNPN, CDR2 SVGIG (reference sequence). The J segment lost 7 bases and the V segment lost 8 bases, leaving 5 bases of the junction unmatched. The CDR3, as DNA: TGTGCCCATCCGGGACAGGGTGAAGCTTTCTTT. It codes for CAHPGQGEAFF. Combining the CDR3 with reference TRBV30 and TRBJ1-1 gives the whole variable domain SQTIHQWPATLVQPVGSPLSLECTVEGTSNPNLYWYRQAAGRGLQLLFYSVGIGQISSEVPQNLSASRPQDRQFILSSKKLLLSDSGFYLCAHPGQGEAFFGQGTRLTVV.

The chain joins TRBV21-1 to TRBJ1-1; the table's D call TRBD1 went unverified against the DNA. TRBV21-1 is assigned pseudogene status. The CDR3 spans 13 residues. The CDR3: CASSKVGGGGAFF. The CDR3 DNA sequence: TGTGCCAGCAGCAAAGTAGGGGGCGGAGGAGCTTTCTTT.

This rearrangement joins TRBV2 to TRBJ1-1, with a tentative D call TRBD1 (5 bases). V shed 7 bases and J shed 5 bases, with 14 bases lying between them. The CDR3 runs to 13 residues. CDR1 is SNHLY, CDR2 FYNNEI, per germline. The CDR3 sequence: CASTITGWTEAFF. CDR3 coding DNA: TGTGCCAGCACCATCACAGGTTGGACTGAAGCTTTCTTT.

The genes are TRBV5-4 and TRBJ2-5; D not certain. CDR3 length equals 13 residues. Germline V gene lookup returns CDR1 SGHNT and CDR2 YYREEE (reference sequence). V shed 3 bases and J shed 0 bases, with 6 bases lying between them. The CDR3 DNA reads TGTGCCAGCAGCTCACTGGACCAAGAGACCCAGTACTTC. Translating it yields CASSSLDQETQYF.

This chain connects TRBV25-1 to TRBJ2-5; 10 positions match TRBD1. Trimming removed 2 bases from V and 2 bases from J; junction bases left unmatched: 8. Per germline, CDR1 MGHDK and CDR2 SYGVNS. This CDR3 is 17 amino acids long. In DNA, the CDR3 is TGTGCCAGCAGTGAACAATCCCGGGACAGGGGACAAGAGACCCAGTACTTC. Protein sequence: CASSEQSRDRGQETQYF. The variable domain in full, completed from reference TRBV25-1 and TRBJ2-5, reads EADIYQTPRYLVIGTGKKITLECSQTMGHDKMYWYQQDPGMELHLIHYSYGVNSTEKGDLSSESTVSRIRTEHFPLTLESARPSHTSQYLCASSEQSRDRGQETQYFGPGTRLLVL.

This rearrangement joins TRBV19 to TRBJ1-3; maybe TRBD1 (6 bases). The germline gives CDR1 LNHDA, CDR2 SQIVND (reference sequence). The CDR3 loop spans 14 amino acids. Trimming took 2 bases from V and 2 from J, leaving 7 bases between them. CDR3 sequence: CASSISGAGNTIYF. The CDR3 region has the DNA TGTGCCAGTAGTATATCAGGGGCTGGAAACACCATATATTTT.

This chain joins TRBV9 and TRBJ2-1; D call uncertain. CDR3 length equals 15 residues. Between the trimmed V and J ends, which lost 0 bases and 0 bases, there was a span of 7 bases. Germline V gene lookup returns CDR1 SGDLS and CDR2 YYNGEE. CDR3 loop: CASSVALSSYNEQFF. The DNA of the CDR3 is TGTGCCAGCAGCGTAGCTCTGAGCTCCTACAATGAGCAGTTCTTC. Based on the CDR3 plus reference TRBV9 and TRBJ2-1, the full variable domain is DSGVTQTPKHLITATGQRVTLRCSPRSGDLSVYWYQQSLDQGLQFLIQYYNGEERAKGNILERFSAQQFPDLHSELNLSSLELGDSALYFCASSVALSSYNEQFFGPGTRLTVL.

In this sample, this clone turned up once. The chain joins TRBV12-5 to TRBJ2-3; 7 bases match TRBD1. This CDR3 is built from 17 residues. Trimming at V came to 4 bases and at J to 4 bases, leaving 14 bases not matched to a gene. CDR1 is LGHNT, CDR2 FRNRAP, per germline. CDR3 amino acids: CASGSMVGGWGPDTQYF. In nucleotides, the CDR3 is TGTGCTAGTGGTTCAATGGTAGGGGGCTGGGGTCCAGATACGCAGTATTTT.

This chain links TRBV11-2 with TRBJ1-2, with D possibly matching TRBD1 (6 bases). The V gene's germline CDR1 is SGHAT and CDR2 FQNNGV. V lost 0 bases, J lost 2 bases, and 10 bases lay in between. The CDR3 extends over 15 amino acids. The CDR3: CASSLELQGNYGYTF. For the CDR3, the DNA is TGTGCCAGCAGCTTAGAGCTACAGGGCAACTATGGCTACACCTTC.